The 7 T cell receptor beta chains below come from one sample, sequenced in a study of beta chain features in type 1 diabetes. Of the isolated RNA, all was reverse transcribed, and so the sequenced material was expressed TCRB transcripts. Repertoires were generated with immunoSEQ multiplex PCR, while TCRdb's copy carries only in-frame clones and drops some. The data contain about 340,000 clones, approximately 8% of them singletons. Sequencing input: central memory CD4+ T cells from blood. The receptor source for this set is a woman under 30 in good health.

The CDR3 is CASSLMTGGLNTGELFF. CDR3 in DNA: TGTGCCAGCAGCTTGATGACAGGGGGATTGAACACCGGGGAGCTGTTTTTT. The V gene is TRBV5-4, the J gene TRBJ2-2, with TRBD1 identical over 9 bases. Germline V CDR1 and CDR2: SGHNT, YYREEE (reference sequence). The CDR3 has 17 residues. J gave up 1 base and V 1 base, and 5 bases lay outside the gene matches.

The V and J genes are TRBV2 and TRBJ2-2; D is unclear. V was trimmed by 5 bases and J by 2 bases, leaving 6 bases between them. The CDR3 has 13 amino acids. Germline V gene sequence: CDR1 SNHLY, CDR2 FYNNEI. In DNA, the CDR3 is TGTGCCAGCAGTCGAGTTAACACCGGGGAGCTGTTTTTT. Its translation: CASSRVNTGELFF.

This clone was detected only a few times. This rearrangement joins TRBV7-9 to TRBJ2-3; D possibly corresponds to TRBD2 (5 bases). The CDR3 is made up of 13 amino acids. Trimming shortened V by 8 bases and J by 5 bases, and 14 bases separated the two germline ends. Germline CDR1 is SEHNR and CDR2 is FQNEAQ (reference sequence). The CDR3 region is CASLLSAGDTQYF. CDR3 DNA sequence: TGTGCCAGCCTCCTAAGTGCGGGAGATACGCAGTATTTT.

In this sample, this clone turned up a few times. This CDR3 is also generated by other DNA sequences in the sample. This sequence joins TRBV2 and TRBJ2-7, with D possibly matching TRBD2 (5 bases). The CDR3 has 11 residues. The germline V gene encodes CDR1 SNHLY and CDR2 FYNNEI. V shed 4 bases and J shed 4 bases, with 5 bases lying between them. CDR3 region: CASSVAYEQYF. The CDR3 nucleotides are TGTGCCAGCAGTGTAGCGTACGAGCAGTACTTC.

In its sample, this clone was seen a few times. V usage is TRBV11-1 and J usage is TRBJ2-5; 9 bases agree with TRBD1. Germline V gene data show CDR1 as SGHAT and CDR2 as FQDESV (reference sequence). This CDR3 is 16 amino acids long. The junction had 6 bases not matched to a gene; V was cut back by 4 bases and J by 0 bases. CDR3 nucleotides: TGTGCCAGCAGCTCCCTGACAGGGGGGTACCAAGAGACCCAGTACTTC. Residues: CASSSLTGGYQETQYF. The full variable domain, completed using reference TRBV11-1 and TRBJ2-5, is EAEVAQSPRYKITEKSQAVAFWCDPISGHATLYWYRQILGQGPELLVQFQDESVVDDSQLPKDRFSAERLKGVDSTLKIQPAELGDSAMYLCASSSLTGGYQETQYFGPGTRLLVL.

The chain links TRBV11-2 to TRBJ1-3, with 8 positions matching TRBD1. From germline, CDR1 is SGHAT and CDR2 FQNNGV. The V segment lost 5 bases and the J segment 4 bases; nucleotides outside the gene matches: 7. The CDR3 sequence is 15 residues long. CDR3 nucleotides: TGTGCCAGCAGCAAACGGACAGGGAACGGAAACACCATATATTTT. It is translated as CASSKRTGNGNTIYF.

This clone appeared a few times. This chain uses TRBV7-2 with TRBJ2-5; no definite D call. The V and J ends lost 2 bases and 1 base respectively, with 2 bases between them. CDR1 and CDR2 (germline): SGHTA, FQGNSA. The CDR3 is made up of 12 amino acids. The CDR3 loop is CASSLTQETQYF. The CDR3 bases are TGTGCCAGCAGCTTAACCCAAGAGACCCAGTACTTC.